This TCR beta chain was identified during a study of T cell repertoires in cytomegalovirus infection. Study context: Selected CMV epitopes included recently identified HLA-C-restricted ones as well as well-studied HLA-B-restricted ones.

Each CDR3 protein is one row after TCRdb ran MiXCR on the reads. The top ten hold around an eighth of the sample, which has around 750,000 distinct CDR3 sequences, 32% seen once. Only a few counts were recorded for this clonotype. Its antigen is not identified. V was trimmed by 5 bases and J by 0 bases, leaving 17 bases between them. The CDR3 is made up of 18 amino acids. Germline V gene data show CDR1 as SGHVS and CDR2 as FNYEAQ. The sample in question was cultured CD8+ T cells from PBMCs, obtained from culture after CMV antigen stimulation. This clonotype originated in a human donor in good health (CMV status not recorded). Some clones in this sample may be carry-over from other donors' samples. The chain joins TRBV7-6 to TRBJ2-6, with a possible D match to TRBD1 (5 bases). DNA of the CDR3: TGTGCCAGCAGCCGCGACAGAGGTACTCTCTCTGGGGCCAACGTCCTGACTTTC. This gives the protein CASSRDRGTLSGANVLTF.